This TCR beta chain was retrieved from a study of neurological immune-mediated disorders (dated by TCRdb to the late 2010s). Regarding the complete study: Using UMI-based sequencing, the study compared peripheral blood TCR-beta repertoires from patients with HTLV-I-associated myelopathy (HAM/TSP), patients with multiple sclerosis, and healthy controls. The 90 to 120 TCR-beta libraries covered PBMC samples along with longitudinal samples, technical triplicates, and paired sorted CD4+ and CD8+ T-cell subsets. Of the approximately 70 subjects in the cohort, about 14 were HAM/TSP patients, some 35 were multiple sclerosis patients, and about 20 were healthy controls. Broad study findings and their caveats: Across subjects, expanded clones never shared an identical CDR3 amino acid sequence, which suggests that the TCR-beta repertoires in every group were private. TCR clonal expansion was highest in HAM/TSP patients and lowest in MS patients, with MS patients falling below even healthy controls.

This clonotype has ten or more counts. The antigen it recognizes is unknown. No much larger clone is present one base from it, and per-base qualities are unavailable. To synthesize cDNA, template-switch 5'RACE was performed with a primer carrying a 10-nucleotide random unique molecular identifier so that each TCR transcript was tagged. Every sequencing run yielded over 180 million TCR-beta sequences covering 15-18 subjects. Total RNA was extracted with the RNeasy kit. The KAPA Real-time Library Amplification kit was used to amplify TCR-beta VDJ regions with primers for the TCR constant region and the 5'RACE anchor. Sample indexes and Illumina adaptors were added in a first PCR, and a second PCR then increased library yield. The roughly 650 bp TCR product was size-selected on a 2% E-gel SizeSelection system after Ampure bead purification. Before pooling, library quality was assessed on a Bioanalyzer, concentration was determined with Qubit, and library quantification was performed with the Kapa Library Quantification kit. An Illumina HiSeq 2500 was used to sequence the libraries paired-end at 2 x 150 bp. To increase sequence diversity, roughly 24-31% phiX was spiked into each library pool. The published analysis was carried out like this. The UMI-based MiGEC pipeline processed quality-filtered reads and removed over 80% of raw TCR sequences during error correction. VDJ genes were aligned to IMGT germline references, and clonotypes were defined by unique CDR3 amino acid sequence plus V-J genes. Clonal expansion, Shannon diversity, and CDR3 relatedness (CalcPairwiseDistances, ClusterSamples) were evaluated with VDJtools, and phylogenetic trees were built with CLCbio workbench. Expanded clones were defined as having at least 8 unique UMIs, based on coefficient-of-variation modelling across technical triplicates. In TCRdb, the public reads were trimmed at Q25 with fastp and aligned with MiXCR, with productive beta chains retained. A single entry per CDR3 protein holds the most common genes and DNA from its merged rows. TCRdb's processing, not the authors' own work, is the source of the V and J calls. The sample table contains more than 30,000 distinct CDR3 sequences; only one count was recorded for about 3.8% of them. The top ten clonotypes cover roughly 23% of the sample.

Blood bank volunteers in Maryland, USA served as the healthy controls. Sorted-subset TCR libraries were prepared from roughly 940,000 sorted CD4+ or CD8+ T cells. PBMCs were separated from peripheral blood using Ficoll-Hypaque density gradient centrifugation and then cryopreserved in liquid nitrogen. The study also sequenced paired sorted CD4+ and CD8+ subsets from healthy controls, HAM/TSP patients and MS patients. The receptor's source is a woman between 40 and 50 years old in good health. Sequencing was done on a sample of CD4+ T cells from blood.

The nucleotide sequence reads as follows: TGTGCCAGCAGCGTAGGCTTGGGACAGGGTTCCTACGAGCAGTACTTC. This sequence encodes CASSVGLGQGSYEQYF. Recombination joined TRBV9 with TRBJ2-7; 9 bases in the junction line up with TRBD1. Here V drops 0 bases and J drops 1 base, and the junction holds 5 bases not matched to any gene. CDR1 SGDLS and CDR2 YYNGEE are derived from the germline V gene. Counted from cysteine to phenylalanine, this CDR3 has 16 amino acids. Only CDR3 DNA remains: 48 bases, in frame from the first base.